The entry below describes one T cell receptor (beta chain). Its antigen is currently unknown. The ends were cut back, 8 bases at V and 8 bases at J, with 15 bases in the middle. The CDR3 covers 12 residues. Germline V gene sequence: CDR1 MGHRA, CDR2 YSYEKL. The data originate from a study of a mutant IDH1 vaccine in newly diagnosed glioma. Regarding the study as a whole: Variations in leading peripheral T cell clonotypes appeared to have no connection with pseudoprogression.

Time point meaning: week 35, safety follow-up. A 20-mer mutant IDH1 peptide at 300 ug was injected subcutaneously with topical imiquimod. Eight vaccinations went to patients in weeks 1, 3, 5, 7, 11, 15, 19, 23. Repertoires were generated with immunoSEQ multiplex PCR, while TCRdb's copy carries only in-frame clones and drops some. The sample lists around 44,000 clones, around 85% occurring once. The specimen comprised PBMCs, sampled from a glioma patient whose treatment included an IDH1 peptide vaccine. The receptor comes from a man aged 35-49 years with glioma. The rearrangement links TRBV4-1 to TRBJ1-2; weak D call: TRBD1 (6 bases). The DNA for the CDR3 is TGCGCCAGCGGCCGGGGGGCGGGGGGCTACACCTTC. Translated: CASGRGAGGYTF.